One and the same sample provided the 28 T cell receptor beta chains below, sequenced in a study of cytomegalovirus exposure and HLA in healthy donors. The primer mix had 60 Vbeta and 13 Jbeta primers. Assay used: immunoSEQ multiplex PCR; TCRdb lists only in-frame clones, some missing. The table includes roughly 180,000 clones, roughly 80% detected once. Sequences were obtained from PBMCs. Every receptor here comes from a woman in her forties or fifties in good health and CMV-seropositive.

The V gene is TRBV6-5, the J gene TRBJ2-3; 7 nucleotides align to TRBD2. Germline CDR1 is MNHEY and CDR2 is SVGAGI. The CDR3 length is 13 residues. J was trimmed by 2 bases and V by 7 bases; bases with no gene match: 3. Here the CDR3 DNA reads TGTGCCAGCAAGCGGGACGTCACAGATACGCAGTATTTT. Its translation is CASKRDVTDTQYF.

This clone was observed a single time. In the same sample, other DNA sequences code for this CDR3. The chain links TRBV4-2 to TRBJ2-1, with 12 positions matching TRBD2. J was trimmed by 7 bases and V by 3 bases; bases with no gene match: 4. Germline loops: CDR1 LGHNA, CDR2 YNFKEQ. CDR3 length: 15 residues. Here the CDR3 DNA reads TGTGCCAGCAGCCAGGGGACTAGCGGGTGGAATGAGCAGTTCTTC. Amino acids: CASSQGTSGWNEQFF.

The rearrangement uses TRBV14 and TRBJ2-1; TRBD1 aligns across 7 bases. CDR1 is SGHDN, CDR2 FVKESK, per germline. This CDR3 has 15 residues. The V segment lost 1 base and the J segment 8 bases; nucleotides outside the gene matches: 8. The CDR3 bases are TGTGCCAGCAGCCAAGTCTTCACAGGGGCCCATGAGCAGTTCTTC. This encodes CASSQVFTGAHEQFF.

The chain recombines TRBV5-6 with TRBJ1-6; 8 positions agree with TRBD1. The CDR3 sequence is 14 residues long. After removal of 4 bases from V and 7 bases from J, the junction contained 4 bases not matched to a gene. Looked up from germline, CDR1 is SGHDT and CDR2 is YYEEEE. Here the CDR3 reads CASSGDRSNSPLHF. DNA for the CDR3: TGTGCCAGCAGCGGGGACAGGTCAAATTCACCCCTCCACTTT. The full variable domain, with the rest looked up from reference TRBV5-6 and TRBJ1-6, is DAGVTQSPTHLIKTRGQQVTLRCSPKSGHDTVSWYQQALGQGPQFIFQYYEEEERQRGNFPDRFSGHQFPNYSSELNVNALLLGDSALYLCASSGDRSNSPLHFGNGTRLTVT.

The chain couples TRBV7-2 to TRBJ2-2, with 7 positions matching TRBD2. CDR3 size: 12 residues. J gave up 8 bases and V 5 bases, and 2 bases lay outside the gene matches. The germline CDR1 and CDR2 sequences are SGHTA and FQGNSA. CDR3 coding DNA: TGTGCCAGCAGCCGGGAGGTGGGGGAGCTGTTTTTT. Protein product: CASSREVGELFF.

This clone came up a few times. The V and J genes are TRBV28 and TRBJ2-7; 9 bases fit TRBD2. Germline trimming cut 11 bases from V and 0 bases from J; bases unmatched to any gene: 11. CDR3 length: 15 amino acids. The germline gives CDR1 MDHEN, CDR2 SYDVKM. The CDR3 loop reads CASTERLAVSYEQYF. The CDR3 DNA is TGTGCCTCCACGGAGAGACTAGCGGTCTCCTACGAGCAGTACTTC. The variable domain in full, completed from reference TRBV28 and TRBJ2-7, reads DVKVTQSSRYLVKRTGEKVFLECVQDMDHENMFWYRQDPGLGLRLIYFSYDVKMKEKGDIPEGYSVSREKKERFSLILESASTNQTSMYLCASTERLAVSYEQYFGPGTRLTVT.

The chain couples TRBV6-6 to TRBJ1-3; no clear D gene. This CDR3 is 14 amino acids long. Trimming stripped 7 bases from V and 3 bases from J, with 13 bases between. Looked up from germline, CDR1 is MNHNY and CDR2 is SVGAGI (reference sequence). CDR3 in DNA: TGTGCCAGCACCTACGGAGTTGGTGGAAACACCATATATTTT. Translation: CASTYGVGGNTIYF.

This clone was detected only once. The V gene is TRBV29-1, the J gene TRBJ2-3; 11 bases map to TRBD1. The germline CDR1 and CDR2 sequences are SQVTM and ANQGSEA. The CDR3 has 16 residues. J was trimmed by 5 bases and V by 5 bases; bases with no gene match: 12. CDR3 bases: TGCAGCGTTCCCCCACCAGGACAGGGGGCAGGAGATACGCAGTATTTT. Protein sequence: CSVPPPGQGAGDTQYF.

The rearrangement joins TRBV5-4 to TRBJ1-5; D ambiguous. The V gene's germline CDR1 is SGHNT and CDR2 YYREEE (reference sequence). Trimming removed 0 bases at V and 11 bases at J, with 9 bases between. This CDR3 has 12 residues. In DNA form, the CDR3 reads TGTGCCAGCAGCTTGGACAGCATGTCCCAGCATTTT. Protein sequence: CASSLDSMSQHF.

The chain links TRBV5-1 to TRBJ1-1; 8 bases fit TRBD1. The CDR3 loop spans 15 amino acids. CDR1 is SGHRS, CDR2 YFSETQ, per germline. The J segment lost 3 bases and the V segment lost 1 base, leaving 5 bases of the junction unmatched. The CDR3 loop is CASSLRQGADTEAFF. CDR3 sequence (DNA): TGCGCCAGCAGCTTGAGGCAGGGGGCGGACACTGAAGCTTTCTTT. The variable domain in full, with the rest retrieved from reference TRBV5-1 and TRBJ1-1, is KAGVTQTPRYLIKTRGQQVTLSCSPISGHRSVSWYQQTPGQGLQFLFEYFSETQRNKGNFPGRFSGRQFSNSRSEMNVSTLELGDSALYLCASSLRQGADTEAFFGQGTRLTVV.

The rearrangement links TRBV19 to TRBJ1-5; no definite D call. This CDR3 comprises 14 residues. Trimming left V 3 bases short and J 7 bases short, with 13 bases between. Looked up from germline, CDR1 is LNHDA and CDR2 is SQIVND (reference sequence). CDR3 residues: CASSMNQVPQPQHF. The CDR3 DNA reads TGTGCCAGTAGTATGAATCAGGTCCCGCAGCCCCAGCATTTT.

The count of this clone is one. The chain recombines TRBV7-3 with TRBJ2-2, with D uncertain. Germline V CDR1 and CDR2: SGHTA, FQGTGA. V was trimmed by 5 bases and J by 1 base, leaving 8 bases between them. The CDR3 runs 14 residues. For the CDR3, the DNA is TGTGCCAGCAGCATCCGACAGAACACCGGGGAGCTGTTTTTT. This gives the protein CASSIRQNTGELFF. The full variable domain, completed using reference TRBV7-3 and TRBJ2-2, is GAGVSQTPSNKVTEKGKYVELRCDPISGHTALYWYRQSLGQGPEFLIYFQGTGAADDSGLPNDRFFAVRPEGSVSTLKIQRTERGDSAVYLCASSIRQNTGELFFGEGSRLTVL.

The V call is TRBV7-2, the J call TRBJ2-3; 7 positions agree with TRBD2. Per the germline V gene, CDR1 is SGHTA and CDR2 is FQGNSA. The V segment lost 7 bases and the J segment 2 bases; nucleotides outside the gene matches: 9. The CDR3 has 15 residues. The CDR3 loop is CASTRPAGTTDTQYF. The CDR3 bases are TGTGCCAGCACCCGCCCAGCGGGGACCACAGATACGCAGTATTTT.

The chain has TRBV13 and TRBJ1-4, with 10 bases matching TRBD1. J gave up 8 bases and V 5 bases, and 11 bases lay outside the gene matches. Looked up from germline, CDR1 is PRHDT and CDR2 is FYEKMQ (reference sequence). CDR3 length: 16 amino acids. CDR3 coding DNA: TGTGCCAGCAGCGCCGGGACAGGGGCCTTTATCGAAAAACTGTTTTTT. The encoded protein is CASSAGTGAFIEKLFF.

This sequence joins TRBV9 and TRBJ1-4, with a weak D call TRBD1 (6 bases). Trimming took 1 base from V and 8 from J, leaving 12 bases between them. The V gene's germline CDR1 is SGDLS and CDR2 YYNGEE. CDR3 size: 14 residues. The CDR3 DNA reads as TGTGCCAGCAGCGTATCAGGGGATATAGAAAAACTGTTTTTT. It encodes CASSVSGDIEKLFF. Full variable domain (outside the CDR3, taken from reference TRBV9 and TRBJ1-4): DSGVTQTPKHLITATGQRVTLRCSPRSGDLSVYWYQQSLDQGLQFLIQYYNGEERAKGNILERFSAQQFPDLHSELNLSSLELGDSALYFCASSVSGDIEKLFFGSGTQLSVL.

The chain joins TRBV10-3 to TRBJ1-1; a possible D gene is TRBD1 (6 bases). Between the trimmed V and J ends, which lost 6 bases and 0 bases, there was a span of 11 bases. This CDR3 spans 14 amino acids. From germline, CDR1 is ENHRY and CDR2 SYGVKD. The CDR3 sequence: CAIRTTGMNTEAFF. The CDR3 coding sequence is TGTGCCATCAGAACAACAGGGATGAACACTGAAGCTTTCTTT.

This clone was seen only once. This chain links TRBV13 with TRBJ1-2; TRBD1 matches 8 bases. Germline V lookup: CDR1 PRHDT, CDR2 FYEKMQ (reference sequence). The CDR3 is made up of 14 amino acids. J gave up 3 bases and V 4 bases, and 4 bases lay outside the gene matches. The CDR3 protein is CASSSTTGDYGYTF. CDR3 DNA: TGTGCCAGCAGCTCTACGACAGGGGACTATGGCTACACCTTC.

The chain combines TRBV5-4 with TRBJ1-6; 9 bases are a match to TRBD1. The V segment lost 3 bases and the J segment 5 bases; nucleotides outside the gene matches: 3. CDR3 size: 15 residues. The germline V gene encodes CDR1 SGHNT and CDR2 YYREEE (reference sequence). The CDR3 nucleotides are TGTGCCAGCAGCTCTAGGACAGGGGATAATTCACCCCTCCACTTT. It is translated as CASSSRTGDNSPLHF.

In its sample, this clone was seen a few times. The chain carries TRBV6-5 and TRBJ2-7, with 12 positions matching TRBD2. J gave up 4 bases and V 6 bases, and 7 bases lay outside the gene matches. CDR1 is MNHEY, CDR2 SVGAGI, per germline. CDR3 length: 15 amino acids. The CDR3, as DNA: TGTGCCAGCAGCCGGACTAGCGGGGATAAATACGAGCAGTACTTC. It encodes CASSRTSGDKYEQYF.

V usage is TRBV6-6 and J usage is TRBJ2-7, with a weak D call TRBD2 (5 bases). The CDR3 loop spans 11 amino acids. Germline-derived CDR1 and CDR2 are MNHNY and SVGAGI (reference sequence). Trimming took 8 bases from V and 0 from J, leaving 5 bases between them. The CDR3 region is CASGSSYEQYF. Written as DNA, the CDR3 is TGTGCCAGCGGGAGCTCCTACGAGCAGTACTTC.

In this sample, this clone turned up a few times. The V call is TRBV30, the J call TRBJ2-7; D is unresolved. V dropped 4 bases and J dropped 2 bases, with 18 bases sitting between them. Per the germline V gene, CDR1 is GTSNPN and CDR2 is SVGIG (reference sequence). This CDR3 spans 15 amino acids. The CDR3 is CAWNSPGTTTYEQYF. The CDR3 DNA follows: TGTGCCTGGAACTCCCCAGGCACGACCACCTACGAGCAGTACTTC.

The rearrangement uses TRBV4-2 and TRBJ1-1, with 8 bases fitting TRBD1. With 4 bases clipped from V and 1 base from J, the junction kept 11 bases outside the gene matches. Looked up from germline, CDR1 is LGHNA and CDR2 is YNFKEQ. This CDR3 spans 17 amino acids. CDR3 sequence reads: CASSRVGTGVSNTEAFF. The CDR3 nucleotides are TGTGCCAGCAGCCGAGTGGGGACAGGAGTCTCGAACACTGAAGCTTTCTTT.

The rearrangement uses TRBV15 and TRBJ1-6; TRBD1 agrees at 11 bases. Looked up from germline, CDR1 is LNHNV and CDR2 is YYDKDF (reference sequence). The CDR3 length is 15 residues. V trimming: 3 bases; J trimming: 8 bases; junction bases outside the gene matches: 3. The CDR3 reads CATSREGQGDSPLHF. CDR3 in DNA: TGTGCCACCAGCAGGGAGGGACAGGGGGATTCACCCCTCCACTTT.

The chain uses TRBV7-8 and TRBJ2-7; D might be TRBD2 (5 bases). V was shortened by 4 bases and J by 5 bases, with 21 bases between the two germline ends. CDR3 length equals 16 residues. Germline CDR1 SGHVS, CDR2 FQNEAQ. The CDR3 DNA sequence: TGTGCCAGCAGCTGGGATGGCGCCCTTAACGGGGACGAGCAGTACTTC. The encoded protein is CASSWDGALNGDEQYF. Combining the CDR3 with reference TRBV7-8 and TRBJ2-7 gives the whole variable domain GAGVSQSPRYKVAKRGQDVALRCDPISGHVSLFWYQQALGQGPEFLTYFQNEAQLDKSGLPSDRFFAERPEGSVSTLKIQRTQQEDSAVYLCASSWDGALNGDEQYFGPGTRLTVT.

This clone has only a few counts. V is TRBV28 and J is TRBJ2-7; D might be TRBD2 (6 bases). Germline V gene data show CDR1 as MDHEN and CDR2 as SYDVKM. The CDR3 consists of 15 residues. Trimming pared 1 base from V and 1 base from J, leaving 11 bases between. The CDR3: CASSLSGAGSYEQYF. For the CDR3, the DNA is TGTGCCAGCAGTTTATCGGGAGCAGGGTCCTACGAGCAGTACTTC.

The rearrangement joins TRBV18 to TRBJ2-7; the D gene is possibly TRBD1 (5 bases). V was shortened by 3 bases and J by 2 bases, with 11 bases between the two germline ends. Germline loops: CDR1 KGHSH, CDR2 LQKENI. This CDR3 has 14 amino acids. CDR3 coding DNA: TGTGCCAGCTCACCTTCGACAGACCCCTACGAGCAGTACTTC. It yields the protein CASSPSTDPYEQYF.

The gene calls are TRBV7-9 and TRBJ1-2; possible D gene TRBD1, 6 bases. V was clipped by 7 bases and J by 8 bases, with 20 bases between them. Germline lookup yields CDR1 SEHNR and CDR2 FQNEAQ (reference sequence). The CDR3 loop spans 14 amino acids. In DNA, the CDR3 is TGTGCCAGCACTCCCGACCCACAGGGTTGGGGCTACACCTTC. As protein: CASTPDPQGWGYTF.

This clone was counted between two and nine times. The chain combines TRBV7-2 with TRBJ2-6; D is ambiguous. The V and J ends lost 1 base and 4 bases respectively, with 5 bases between them. Germline V gene sequence: CDR1 SGHTA, CDR2 FQGNSA. This CDR3 comprises 14 residues. The CDR3: CASSLGVGANVLTF. CDR3 coding DNA: TGTGCCAGCAGCTTAGGAGTCGGGGCCAACGTCCTGACTTTC.